One sample yielded the 27 T cell receptor beta chains listed below, sequenced in a study of blood T cell repertoires in COVID-19. Profiling relied on immunoSEQ multiplex PCR, and the TCRdb table lists in-frame clones only, not all of them. The table has 100,000 to 150,000 clones, approximately 90% seen once. Sequencing was performed on peripheral blood. The receptor set was obtained from a man between 60 and 75 years old with COVID-19, enrolled during active disease.

The chain employs TRBV7-2 and TRBJ1-1; no clear D gene. Germline values: CDR1 SGHTA, CDR2 FQGNSA. Between the trimmed V and J ends, which lost 4 bases and 4 bases, there was a span of 13 bases. The CDR3 spans 14 residues. DNA for the CDR3: TGTGCCAGCAGCTCGGTTCCAAGAGGCACTGAAGCTTTCTTT. Its translation is CASSSVPRGTEAFF.

The chain links TRBV11-3 to TRBJ2-1; tentatively, D is TRBD2 (5 bases). Germline V gives CDR1 SGHNT, CDR2 YENEEA. The CDR3 loop spans 12 amino acids. V lost 4 bases to trimming and J lost 7 bases, with 8 bases between them. This chain's CDR3 is CASSSGWNEQFF. The CDR3 DNA sequence: TGTGCCAGCAGCTCGGGGTGGAATGAGCAGTTCTTC.

The rearrangement joins TRBV6-5 to TRBJ1-1; the D gene is possibly TRBD1 (5 bases). CDR1 is MNHEY, CDR2 SVGAGI, per germline. This CDR3 region has 13 residues. With 7 bases removed from V and 3 bases from J, the gap between germline ends came to 12 bases. CDR3 in amino acids: CASNPGGYTEAFF. Here the CDR3 DNA reads TGTGCCAGCAACCCCGGGGGGTACACTGAAGCTTTCTTT.

This clone has just one count. This rearrangement joins TRBV7-2 to TRBJ1-6; 11 bases fit TRBD1. The length of the CDR3 is 16 residues. The germline gives CDR1 SGHTA, CDR2 FQGNSA. J was trimmed by 6 bases and V by 3 bases; bases with no gene match: 4. In DNA, the CDR3 is TGTGCCAGCAGCTTCCTTGGGACAGGGGGTAATTCACCCCTCCACTTT. It encodes CASSFLGTGGNSPLHF.

The chain recombines TRBV30 with TRBJ1-3; D gene ambiguous. The germline V gene encodes CDR1 GTSNPN and CDR2 SVGIG (reference sequence). V gave up 4 bases and J gave up 4 bases, with 14 bases separating them. CDR3 size: 14 residues. The CDR3: CAWTPTMGGNTIYF. In DNA, the CDR3 is TGTGCCTGGACCCCTACGATGGGCGGAAACACCATATATTTT. Together with reference TRBV30 and TRBJ1-3, the CDR3 gives the full variable domain: SQTIHQWPATLVQPVGSPLSLECTVEGTSNPNLYWYRQAAGRGLQLLFYSVGIGQISSEVPQNLSASRPQDRQFILSSKKLLLSDSGFYLCAWTPTMGGNTIYFGEGSWLTVV.

The rearrangement joins TRBV7-2 to TRBJ2-3, with 10 bases lining up with TRBD2. Trimming took 5 bases from V and 7 from J; bases not matched to a gene: 12. This CDR3 has 16 amino acids. Looked up from germline, CDR1 is SGHTA and CDR2 is FQGNSA. CDR3: CASSVVAGGLGNTQYF. CDR3 DNA: TGTGCCAGCAGCGTAGTAGCGGGGGGCCTGGGGAATACGCAGTATTTT.

The V gene is TRBV10-2, the J gene TRBJ2-5; TRBD1 matches 7 bases. This CDR3 spans 13 amino acids. Germline CDR1 and CDR2: WSHSY and SAAADI. The V segment lost 5 bases and the J segment 5 bases; nucleotides outside the gene matches: 5. The DNA of the CDR3 is TGCGCCAGCAGTACCGGGACAGTGGAGACCCAGTACTTC. As protein: CASSTGTVETQYF.

This clone has a single count. The V gene is TRBV2, the J gene TRBJ1-1; 10 nucleotides line up with TRBD1. The CDR3 extends over 13 amino acids. Losses at the gene ends were 6 bases for V and 3 bases for J; bases not matched to a gene: 1. Germline V gene lookup returns CDR1 SNHLY and CDR2 FYNNEI. In DNA form, the CDR3 reads TGTGCCAGCAGGGACAGGGGGGACACTGAAGCTTTCTTT. Protein sequence: CASRDRGDTEAFF. The whole variable domain, remainder taken from reference TRBV2 and TRBJ1-1, is EPEVTQTPSHQVTQMGQEVILRCVPISNHLYFYWYRQILGQKVEFLVSFYNNEISEKSEIFDDQFSVERPDGSNFTLKIRSTKLEDSAMYFCASRDRGDTEAFFGQGTRLTVV.

This clone was seen more than once but under ten times. This rearrangement joins TRBV6-2 or TRBV6-3 to TRBJ1-1; 7 bases match TRBD1. CDR3 length: 16 amino acids. Germline CDR1 reads MNHEY; CDR2 reads SVGEGT. The V segment lost 5 bases and the J segment 5 bases; nucleotides outside the gene matches: 14. CDR3 sequence reads: CASSGRQGLGFTEAFF. The CDR3, as DNA: TGTGCCAGCAGTGGGCGACAGGGTCTGGGGTTTACTGAAGCTTTCTTT.

This clone appeared once. The CDR3 region is CASSPEGTYYGYTF. Written as DNA, the CDR3 is TGCGCCAGCAGCCCGGAGGGCACCTACTATGGCTACACCTTC. V gene TRBV5-1 combines with J gene TRBJ1-2; no definite D call. Germline CDR1 reads SGHRS; CDR2 reads YFSETQ. The CDR3 runs to 14 residues. V was clipped by 4 bases and J by 3 bases, with 13 bases between them.

This chain uses TRBV7-3 with TRBJ2-3; perhaps TRBD2 as D (6 bases). Germline-derived CDR1 and CDR2 are SGHTA and FQGTGA. V dropped 2 bases and J dropped 14 bases, with 11 bases sitting between them. The CDR3 consists of 11 residues. This CDR3 is CASSLGGEVYF. In DNA, the CDR3 is TGTGCCAGCAGCTTAGGAGGGGAAGTGTATTTT.

The rearrangement uses TRBV12-3 or TRBV12-4 and TRBJ1-2; 8 bases are shared with TRBD1. The CDR3 runs to 12 residues. V shed 5 bases, J shed 6 bases, and the junction held 2 bases outside the gene matches. CDR3 in amino acids: CASSMGQDGYTF. As DNA, the CDR3 is TGTGCCAGCAGTATGGGACAGGATGGCTACACCTTC.

This rearrangement joins TRBV7-7 to TRBJ2-5, with D possibly being TRBD2 (6 bases). The CDR3 runs 21 residues. Trimming took off 2 bases at V and 4 bases at J, with 32 bases between the two ends. Germline assignment: CDR1 SSHAT and CDR2 FNYEAQ (reference sequence). CDR3 loop: CASSLQVPTTTRTSLRETQYF. CDR3 coding DNA: TGTGCCAGCAGCTTACAAGTACCGACAACCACCCGAACTAGCTTGCGAGAGACCCAGTACTTC. The entire variable domain, with the rest obtained from reference TRBV7-7 and TRBJ2-5, is as follows: GAGVSQSPRYKVTKRGQDVTLRCDPISSHATLYWYQQALGQGPEFLTYFNYEAQPDKSGLPSDRFSAERPEGSISTLTIQRTEQRDSAMYRCASSLQVPTTTRTSLRETQYFGPGTRLLVL.

The gene calls are TRBV2 and TRBJ2-5; D uncertain. Germline V gene lookup returns CDR1 SNHLY and CDR2 FYNNEI. The CDR3 length is 15 residues. V gave up 2 bases and J gave up 1 base, with 11 bases separating them. The CDR3 DNA is TGTGCCAGCAGTGAAACTATAGCCGGCCAAGAGACCCAGTACTTC. Translating gives CASSETIAGQETQYF. The complete variable domain, with remaining parts taken from reference TRBV2 and TRBJ2-5, reads EPEVTQTPSHQVTQMGQEVILRCVPISNHLYFYWYRQILGQKVEFLVSFYNNEISEKSEIFDDQFSVERPDGSNFTLKIRSTKLEDSAMYFCASSETIAGQETQYFGPGTRLLVL.

The J gene is TRBJ2-1, the V gene TRBV30, with TRBD2 identical over 10 bases. This CDR3 comprises 13 residues. Germline CDR1 GTSNPN, CDR2 SVGIG (reference sequence). This CDR3 reads CAFFSGGHNEQFF. CDR3 DNA sequence: TGTGCGTTCTTTAGCGGGGGGCACAATGAGCAGTTCTTC.

The chain is built from TRBV7-2 and TRBJ1-4, with 8 nucleotides matching TRBD1. Germline assignment: CDR1 SGHTA and CDR2 FQGNSA. Trimming cost V 3 bases and J 7 bases; bases outside gene matches: 4. The length of the CDR3 is 14 residues. The chain's CDR3 is CASSFRTGSEKLFF. The DNA for the CDR3 is TGTGCCAGCAGCTTTCGGACAGGGAGTGAAAAACTGTTTTTT.

V and J are TRBV29-1 and TRBJ2-3; D may be TRBD2 (6 bases). This CDR3 contains 12 residues. V shed 1 base and J shed 13 bases, with 15 bases lying between them. CDR1 is SQVTM and CDR2 is ANQGSEA in the germline V gene. The CDR3 nucleotides read TGCAGCGTTGAAGGGGCACATCCGGGGGAGTATTTT. Residues: CSVEGAHPGEYF.

This chain links TRBV24-1 with TRBJ1-1; 10 nucleotides align to TRBD1. The trim removed 9 bases at V and 5 bases at J, leaving 11 bases unmatched. CDR3 length: 15 amino acids. In germline, CDR1 is KGHDR, CDR2 SFDVKD. Written as DNA, the CDR3 is TGTGCCACCGCCTCCGGGACAGGGGCGCAAACTGAAGCTTTCTTT. This gives the protein CATASGTGAQTEAFF.

The rearrangement uses TRBV28 and TRBJ2-3; D is unclear. Between the trimmed V and J ends, which lost 2 bases and 0 bases, there was a span of 6 bases. The CDR3 covers 14 residues. Germline loops: CDR1 MDHEN, CDR2 SYDVKM. CDR3 sequence (DNA): TGTGCCAGCAGTTTAACCAGGAGCACAGATACGCAGTATTTT. As protein: CASSLTRSTDTQYF.

The chain uses TRBV6-1 and TRBJ1-5; 7 bases map to TRBD1. The CDR3 consists of 20 residues. CDR1 is MNHNS, CDR2 SASEGT, per germline. V shed 4 bases, J shed 0 bases, and the junction held 18 bases outside the gene matches. The CDR3 region is CASSVDPGGRFSNSNQPQHF. CDR3 DNA: TGTGCCAGCAGTGTCGATCCAGGGGGACGTTTTTCCAATAGCAATCAGCCCCAGCATTTT.

The V call is TRBV19, the J call TRBJ1-2; D remains ambiguous. The CDR3 contains 11 residues. The germline V and J ends were trimmed by 7 bases and 5 bases, with 8 bases remaining between them. Germline assignment: CDR1 LNHDA and CDR2 SQIVND (reference sequence). The CDR3 here is CASKGGYGYTF. CDR3 nucleotides: TGTGCCAGTAAAGGCGGTTATGGCTACACCTTC.

The rearrangement links TRBV4-2 to TRBJ1-5, with a tentative D call TRBD1 (6 bases). CDR1 LGHNA and CDR2 YNFKEQ come from the germline V gene. V lost 3 bases, J lost 7 bases, and 16 bases lay in between. CDR3 size: 15 residues. The CDR3 DNA is TGTGCCAGCAGCCAGGTTCCACAGGGAGCCCAGCCCCAGCATTTT. It translates to CASSQVPQGAQPQHF.

The genes are TRBV7-6 and TRBJ2-3; 7 bases map to TRBD2. CDR1 SGHVS and CDR2 FNYEAQ come from the germline V gene. The CDR3 spans 17 residues. The ends lost 2 bases at V and 5 bases at J; junction bases unmatched: 13. CDR3: CASSLIFERGILDTQYF. For the CDR3, the DNA is TGTGCCAGCAGCTTAATTTTTGAGCGGGGAATTTTAGATACGCAGTATTTT. Drawing the rest from reference TRBV7-6 and TRBJ2-3, the complete variable domain is GAGVSQSPRYKVTKRGQDVALRCDPISGHVSLYWYRQALGQGPEFLTYFNYEAQQDKSGLPNDRFSAERPEGSISTLTIQRTEQRDSAMYRCASSLIFERGILDTQYFGPGTRLTVL.

The rearrangement links TRBV27 to TRBJ2-7; 8 nucleotides line up with TRBD1. CDR1 and CDR2 from the germline V gene are MNHEY and SMNVEV (reference sequence). The CDR3 runs to 15 residues. Unmatched junction bases numbered 8, after V lost 3 bases and J lost 4 bases. The CDR3 sequence is CASSFQGQGWYEQYF. CDR3 nucleotide sequence: TGTGCCAGCAGTTTCCAAGGACAGGGTTGGTACGAGCAGTACTTC.

V gene TRBV6-5 combines with J gene TRBJ1-2, with unresolved D. CDR1 and CDR2 (germline): MNHEY, SVGAGI. The CDR3 spans 15 residues. V dropped 2 bases and J dropped 2 bases, with 12 bases sitting between them. DNA for the CDR3: TGTGCCAGCAGTTACCACCGGACTGAAAACTATGGCTACACCTTC. This codes for CASSYHRTENYGYTF.

This chain uses TRBV28 with TRBJ1-5; 10 nucleotides align to TRBD1. Germline CDR1 MDHEN, CDR2 SYDVKM. V gave up 3 bases and J gave up 4 bases; unmatched junction bases: 6. The CDR3 spans 16 residues. The CDR3 protein is CASSFLSGQGNQPQHF. The CDR3 DNA is TGTGCCAGCAGTTTTTTATCGGGACAGGGGAATCAGCCCCAGCATTTT.

This sequence joins TRBV28 and TRBJ1-5; 7 bases match TRBD1. Germline V gene data show CDR1 as MDHEN and CDR2 as SYDVKM. The CDR3 runs to 14 residues. V shed 10 bases and J 1 base; nucleotides not matched to a gene: 7. CDR3 nucleotides: TGTGCCACCAGAGACAGGGTCAGCAATCAGCCCCAGCATTTT. Translation: CATRDRVSNQPQHF.